A selection of T cell receptor beta chains follows, all from one sample in a study of shared T cell receptors in the human thymus. The data were produced by immunoSEQ multiplex PCR, yet TCRdb's version contains in-frame clones alone and is incomplete. This table holds 700,000 or so clones, roughly 85% found once. These records were also assigned to another study, of human thymus T cells.

The material sequenced was thymocytes. These receptors were taken from a girl younger than two with a congenital heart defect. CDR3s include the opening cysteine and the closing phenylalanine or tryptophan. Each record gives: V gene, D gene, J gene, clone size, CDR3 DNA, CDR3 protein. D genes are given only for firm matches. Expanded clones get a size class; other rows say once, few or many, or leave the size out.

TRBV27	NA	TRBJ1-2	NA	TGTGCCACCAAGGAGGGGCACTATGGCTACACCTTC	CATKEGHYGYTF
TRBV6-1	TRBD1	TRBJ2-1	few	TGTGCCAGCAGTGAAGCTGAAGGGAGAACAGGGGCGCCCTGCAATGAGCAGTTCTTC	CASSEAEGRTGAPCNEQFF
TRBV5-6	NA	TRBJ2-5	NA	TGTGCCAGCAGCTTGGGGCCGATCCAAGAGACCCAGTACTTC	CASSLGPIQETQYF
TRBV25-1	TRBD1	TRBJ2-7	NA	TGTGCCAGCAGAGACAGGGGGGCCTGCGAGCAGTACTTC	CASRDRGACEQYF
TRBV19	NA	TRBJ1-1	NA	TGTGCCAGTAGTATCCCCCGCTTTACAGGAGATGAAGCTTTCTTT	CASSIPRFTGDEAFF
TRBV5-1	TRBD1	TRBJ2-2	NA	TGCGCCAGCAGCTACCGGTTGGGACAGGGGGCTTACGGGGAGCTGTTTTTT	CASSYRLGQGAYGELFF
TRBV28	TRBD1	TRBJ2-1	once	TGTGCCAGCATCTCCGGGACAGGGACTCCAAGAAATGAGCAGTTCTTC	CASISGTGTPRNEQFF
TRBV2	TRBD2	TRBJ2-5	NA	TGTGCCAGCAGACGGACTAGCGGTTCTCACGGAGAGACCCAGTACTTC	CASRRTSGSHGETQYF
TRBV4-1	NA	TRBJ1-5	NA	TGCGCCAGCAGCCAAGATCGGAGGGGTTTCAATCAGCCCCAGCATTTT	CASSQDRRGFNQPQHF
TRBV7-9	NA	TRBJ1-2	NA	TGTGCCAGCAGCTTTGAGGGGAGGATTGTTAACTATGGCTACACCTTC	CASSFEGRIVNYGYTF
TRBV2	TRBD1	TRBJ1-6	NA	TGTGCCAGCAACTACCGGGACAGGAAAAATTCACCCCTCCACTTT	CASNYRDRKNSPLHF
TRBV15	NA	TRBJ2-7	once	TGTGCCACCAGCAGAGATGGGGTCCATTGGGGCGACTCCTACGAGCAGTACTTC	CATSRDGVHWGDSYEQYF
TRBV11-2	NA	TRBJ2-5	NA	TGTGCCAGCAGCTTAGCCTCTCAAGAGACCCAGTACTTC	CASSLASQETQYF
TRBV5-6	NA	TRBJ2-5	NA	TGTGCCAGCAGCTTCGGGTATCGAGAGACCCAGTACTTC	CASSFGYRETQYF
TRBV18	NA	TRBJ2-6	NA	TGTGCCAGCTCCTCCGTCCGTCCGGGGGCCAACGTCCTGACTTTC	CASSSVRPGANVLTF
TRBV2	NA	TRBJ1-4	NA	TGTGCCAGCAGTGAAGTCACAGGGACGTATGAAAAACTGTTTTTT	CASSEVTGTYEKLFF